These T cell receptor beta chains were read from a single sample in a study of immune characterization of retroperitoneal liposarcoma. In TCRdb, the PCR reads were re-called with MiXCR into one record per CDR3 protein. Among roughly 10,000 distinct CDR3 sequences listed, 25% to 30% were seen once. Input material: tumor tissue. Receptors originate from a male donor with retroperitoneal liposarcoma. The CDR3 runs from the conserved cysteine through the conserved F or W. D genes are given only for firm matches. A clone size is listed for some rows: how often the clone was seen (once, few, many), or a class if it is expanded.

>.|TRBD1|TRBJ1-5|TRBV12-3/TRBV12-4
TGTGCCAGCAGTTTAACAGGGGATAGCAATCAGCCCCAGCATTTT
CASSLTGDSNQPQHF
>.|.|TRBJ2-6|TRBV4-1
TGCGCCAGCAGCCCTCAGGCGGGCACCGGGGCCAACGTCCTGACTTTC
CASSPQAGTGANVLTF
>.|TRBD2|TRBJ2-1|TRBV6-5
TGTGCCAGCAGTATTAGCGGGGGGGGGACCTACAATGAGCAGTTCTTC
CASSISGGGTYNEQFF
>many|TRBD2|TRBJ2-7|TRBV11-3
TGTGCCAGCAGCGGTAGCGGGGGACCCTACAATGAGCAGTACTTC
CASSGSGGPYNEQYF
>.|.|TRBJ2-3|TRBV7-6
TGTGCCAGCAGCTTTCGATCTTCAGGCCCTCAGAACACAGATACGCAGTATTTT
CASSFRSSGPQNTDTQYF
>many|TRBD1|TRBJ2-1|TRBV12-3/TRBV12-4
TGTGCCAGCACCAACAGGGGTCCGTACTACGAGCAGTTCTTC
CASTNRGPYYEQFF
>few|.|TRBJ2-7|TRBV7-6
TGTGCTAGCAGCCCCGACAGCCTCTCCTACAATGAGCAGTACTTC
CASSPDSLSYNEQYF
>.|.|TRBJ1-3|TRBV6-2/TRBV6-3
TGTGCCAGCAGACGGGGACGGGACTCTGGAAACACCATATATTTT
CASRRGRDSGNTIYF
>.|.|TRBJ2-3|TRBV7-3
TGTGCCAGCGCTCGGCGCACAGATACGCAGTATTTT
CASARRTDTQYF
>few|.|TRBJ2-1|TRBV12-3/TRBV12-4
TGTGCCAGCAGTCCCGGTTCGGGACCTGACAATGAGCAGTTCTTC
CASSPGSGPDNEQFF
>medium-sized|.|TRBJ2-3|TRBV6-1
TGTGCCAGCAGTGAAGGGGGAGGGGGTAAGGATACGCAGTATTTT
CASSEGGGGKDTQYF
>many|.|TRBJ2-1|TRBV6-1
TGTGCCAGCCGGACGGACACCTACGAGCAGTTCTTC
CASRTDTYEQFF
>medium-sized|TRBD1|TRBJ2-1|TRBV27
TGTGCCAGCAGCCTCGGGACAGGCATATCGAATGAGCAGTTCTTC
CASSLGTGISNEQFF
>medium-sized|.|TRBJ2-3|TRBV7-2
TGTGCCAGCAGCTCCCTCAGCGGGCCCACCTATACGCAGTATTTT
CASSSLSGPTYTQYF
>.|.|TRBJ2-3|TRBV6-1
TGTGCCAGCAGTTATGAGGGAGATACGCAGTATTTT
CASSYEGDTQYF
>.|.|TRBJ2-1|TRBV6-1
TGTGCCAGCAGTTCATCCCAGCGTGAGCAGTTCTTC
CASSSSQREQFF
>.|.|TRBJ2-7|TRBV25-1
TGTGCCAGCAGCGCTTCCGGGTCCCCACCCTACGAGCAGTACTTC
CASSASGSPPYEQYF
>medium-sized|.|TRBJ2-5|TRBV6-6
TGTGCCAGCAGTTACCGACGCACGGGGGTGCCCCAGTACTTC
CASSYRRTGVPQYF
>many|.|TRBJ2-1|TRBV6-1
TGTGCCAGCAGTTCGGGGAACCAGGCTTTTAGCATTCAGTTCTTC
CASSSGNQAFSIQFF
>many|TRBD1|TRBJ2-7|TRBV6-1
TGTGCCAGCAAGGAGACAGGGACGTACGAGCAGTACTTC
CASKETGTYEQYF
>few|TRBD1|TRBJ1-1|TRBV6-1
TGTGCCAGCGGGGAACAGGGGTTGGACACTGAAGCTTTCTTT
CASGEQGLDTEAFF
>many|TRBD1|TRBJ2-7|TRBV6-1
TGTGCCAGCAGTGAATCCTCCGGGACAGGGAACGACGAGCAGTACTTC
CASSESSGTGNDEQYF
>.|.|TRBJ1-1|TRBV6-4
TGTGCCAGCAGTGACCGGGGCGGGGACACTGAAGCTTTCTTT
CASSDRGGDTEAFF
>few|.|TRBJ2-1|TRBV6-2/TRBV6-3
TGTGCCAGCAGTTACGCCATATGGGTGGCTAGACGGTACCAAGAGACCCAGTTCTTC
CASSYAIWVARRYQETQFF
>few|.|TRBJ2-7|TRBV11-2
TGTGCCAGCAGCTCAAAGGTTTACGAGCAGTACTTC
CASSSKVYEQYF
>many|TRBD1|TRBJ1-3|TRBV6-1
TGTGCCAGCAGCGCAACAGGGGCTGGAAACACCATATATTTT
CASSATGAGNTIYF
>medium-sized|.|TRBJ1-1|TRBV6-1
TGTGCCAGCAGTGAACGGGGCCCGGGGGCGAACACTGAAGCTTTCTTT
CASSERGPGANTEAFF
>.|TRBD1|TRBJ1-2|TRBV11-2
TGTGCCAGCAGCGCCCGGGACAGCGCCTCAACTAATGGCTACACCTTC
CASSARDSASTNGYTF
>.|.|TRBJ1-1|TRBV7-2
TGTGCCAGCAGCTTAGAATTTGCCAGGGAGAACACTGAAGCTTTCTTT
CASSLEFARENTEAFF
>.|.|TRBJ2-5|TRBV7-2
TGTGCCAGCAGCTTAGCAATCCTGTACCAAGAGACCCAGTACTTC
CASSLAILYQETQYF
>.|TRBD2|TRBJ2-7|TRBV7-2
TGTGCCAGCAGCTCGCGGGGGAAGGGCGCCGACGAGCAGTACTTC
CASSSRGKGADEQYF
>many|TRBD2|TRBJ2-7|TRBV7-2
TGTGCCAGCAGCTTCCAAGCGGGAGGCTACGAGCAGTACTTC
CASSFQAGGYEQYF
>few|.|TRBJ2-3|TRBV11-3
TGTGCCAGCAGCTTCACCCCGGCGGATACGCAGTATTTT
CASSFTPADTQYF
>.|.|TRBJ2-1|TRBV11-2
TGTGCCAGCAGCTTAGAATGGGGTAATGAGCAGTTCTTC
CASSLEWGNEQFF
>few|.|TRBJ2-1|TRBV7-9
TGTGCCAGCAGCACCCCCGACGATGAGCAGTTCTTC
CASSTPDDEQFF
>medium-sized|.|TRBJ2-1|TRBV7-2
TGTGCCAGCAGCTTAGTAGGGTGGGAGCAGTTCTTC
CASSLVGWEQFF
>.|TRBD2|TRBJ2-3|TRBV6-8
TGTGCCAGCAGTTACTCCGCAGACTTGACTAGCGGGGGCAGCACAGATACGCAGTATTTT
CASSYSADLTSGGSTDTQYF
>few|.|TRBJ2-2|TRBV6-1
TGTGCCAGCAGTGCCCGCGCGGAGAGTACCGGGGAGCTGTTTTTT
CASSARAESTGELFF
>few|TRBD2|TRBJ2-7|TRBV7-9
TGTGCCAGCAGCTACCCCCCTTTGCGGGGGGTCGTATCCTACGAGCAGTACTTC
CASSYPPLRGVVSYEQYF
>.|TRBD1|TRBJ1-5|TRBV6-6
TGTGCCAGCACCCCAGGGGGGGGAGGCAATCAGCCCCAGCATTTT
CASTPGGGGNQPQHF
>.|.|TRBJ2-5|TRBV18
TGTGCCAGCTCACCAGGGGGCGGTGAGGAGACCCAGTACTTC
CASSPGGGEETQYF
>.|.|TRBJ1-1|TRBV6-1
TGTGCCAGCAGTGAGACCAGGGTCTCAGAAGCTTTCTTT
CASSETRVSEAFF
>.|TRBD1|TRBJ2-3|TRBV6-9
TGTGCCAGTAAGAGGGGACAGGGCTGCACAGATACGCAGTATTTT
CASKRGQGCTDTQYF
>few|.|TRBJ2-5|TRBV28
TGTGCCAGCAGTTTAGGGGGGTGGAATGAGCAGTACTTC
CASSLGGWNEQYF
>few|TRBD1|TRBJ2-7|TRBV6-1
TGTGCCAGCAGTGAACCGGGACAGGGCCTCTGGGAGCAGTACTTC
CASSEPGQGLWEQYF
>.|TRBD2|TRBJ2-1|TRBV11-1
TGTGCCAGCAGCTCCGGGACTAGCGCAAACTTC
CASSSGTSANF
>.|TRBD1|TRBJ2-1|TRBV6-2/TRBV6-3
TGTGCCAGCACCCGACAGGGCTTCTACAATGAGCAGTTCTTC
CASTRQGFYNEQFF
>medium-sized|TRBD2|TRBJ2-5|TRBV7-3
TGTGCCAGCAGCGAAGGGACTAGCGTAGACAATGAGCAGTACTTC
CASSEGTSVDNEQYF
>large|TRBD1|TRBJ2-5|TRBV6-1
TGTGCCAGCAGTGAGTCAGGGGGCATAGAGACCCAGTACTTC
CASSESGGIETQYF
>.|.|TRBJ1-1|TRBV6-1
TGTGCCAGCAGTGAAACGGCGAAAACTGAAGCTTTCTTT
CASSETAKTEAFF
>.|TRBD1|TRBJ1-2|TRBV6-1
TGTGCCAGCGGAAGAACAGGGGGCAATGGCTACACCTTC
CASGRTGGNGYTF
>many|TRBD1|TRBJ1-6|TRBV7-3
TGTGCCAGCAGCTTTACAGGGGATTCACCCCTCCACTTT
CASSFTGDSPLHF
>.|.|TRBJ2-2|TRBV12-3/TRBV12-4
TGTGCCACCATGGAGCTGGCCGGGGAGCTGTTTTTT
CATMELAGELFF
>few|.|TRBJ1-5|TRBV6-1
TGTGCCAGCAGTGAATCTGTCAGGGCTATGGATCAGCCCCAGCATTTT
CASSESVRAMDQPQHF
>.|TRBD2|TRBJ2-4|TRBV6-4
TGTGCCAGCAGCGTAGCGGGGGGCACACACAATGAGCAGTACTTC
CASSVAGGTHNEQYF